This T cell receptor beta chain was found in a study of T cells in Graves' hyperthyroidism and ophthalmopathy. After removal of 8 bases from V and 9 bases from J, the junction contained 3 bases not matched to a gene. Per the germline V gene, CDR1 is MNHNS and CDR2 is SASEGT. This CDR3 has 11 residues. This clonotype has at least ten counts. Amplified TCR beta CDR3 regions derived from RNA transcripts. First-round RT-PCR targeting the TCR CDR3 was performed with the HTBI primer set. TCRdb fed the multiplex PCR reads into MiXCR, producing one record per CDR3 protein. In the table there are approximately 300,000 distinct CDR3 sequences, approximately 16% of which are singletons.

This rearrangement joins TRBV6-1 to TRBJ2-1; 8 nucleotides agree with TRBD2. What was sequenced was blood. This receptor was obtained from a man younger than 40 with Graves' hyperthyroidism. CDR3 nucleotides: TGTGCCAGCGGTCGGGAGGGTGAGCAGTTCTTC. It translates to CASGREGEQFF.